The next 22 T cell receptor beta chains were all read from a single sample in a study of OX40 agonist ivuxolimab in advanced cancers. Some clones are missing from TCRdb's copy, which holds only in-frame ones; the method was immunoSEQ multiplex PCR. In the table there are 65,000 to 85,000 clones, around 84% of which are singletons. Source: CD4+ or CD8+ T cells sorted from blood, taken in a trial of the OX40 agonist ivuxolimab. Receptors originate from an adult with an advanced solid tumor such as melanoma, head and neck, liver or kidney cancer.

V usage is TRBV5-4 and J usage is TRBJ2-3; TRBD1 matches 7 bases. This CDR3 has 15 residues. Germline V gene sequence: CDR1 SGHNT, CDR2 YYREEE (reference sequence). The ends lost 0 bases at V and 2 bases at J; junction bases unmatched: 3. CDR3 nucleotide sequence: TGTGCCAGCAGCTTGGACAGGGGTAACACAGATACGCAGTATTTT. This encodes CASSLDRGNTDTQYF.

The DNA for the CDR3 is TGTGCCTGGAGTGCCGGACAGACCTACGAGCAGTACTTC. Its protein product is CAWSAGQTYEQYF. This chain links TRBV30 with TRBJ2-7, with TRBD1 as a possible D gene (6 bases). This CDR3 has 13 amino acids. V was shortened by 1 base and J by 2 bases, with 9 bases between the two germline ends. Germline loops: CDR1 GTSNPN, CDR2 SVGIG (reference sequence).

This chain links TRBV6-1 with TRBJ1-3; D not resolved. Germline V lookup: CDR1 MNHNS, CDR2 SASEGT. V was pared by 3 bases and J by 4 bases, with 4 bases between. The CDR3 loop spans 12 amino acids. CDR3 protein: CASSDRGNTIYF. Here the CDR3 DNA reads TGTGCCAGCAGTGACAGGGGAAACACCATATATTTT.

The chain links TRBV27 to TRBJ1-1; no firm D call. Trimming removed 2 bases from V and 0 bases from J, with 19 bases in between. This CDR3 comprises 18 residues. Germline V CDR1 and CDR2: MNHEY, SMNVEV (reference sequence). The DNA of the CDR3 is TGTGCCAGCAGTTTAGAGGGTCAGCCAGTATCACTGAACACTGAAGCTTTCTTT. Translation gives CASSLEGQPVSLNTEAFF.

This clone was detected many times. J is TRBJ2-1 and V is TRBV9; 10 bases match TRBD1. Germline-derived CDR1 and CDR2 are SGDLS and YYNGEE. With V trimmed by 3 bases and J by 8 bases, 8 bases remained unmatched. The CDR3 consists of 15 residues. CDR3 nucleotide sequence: TGTGCCAGCAGCGGAGGGACAGGGGCCGGGGATGAGCAGTTCTTC. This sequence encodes CASSGGTGAGDEQFF.

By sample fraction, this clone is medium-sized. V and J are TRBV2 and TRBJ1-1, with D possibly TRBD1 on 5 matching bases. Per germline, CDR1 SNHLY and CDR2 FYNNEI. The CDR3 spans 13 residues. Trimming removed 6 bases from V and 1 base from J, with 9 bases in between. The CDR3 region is CASSRDSNTEAFF. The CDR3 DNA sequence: TGTGCCAGCAGCCGGGACTCGAACACTGAAGCTTTCTTT.

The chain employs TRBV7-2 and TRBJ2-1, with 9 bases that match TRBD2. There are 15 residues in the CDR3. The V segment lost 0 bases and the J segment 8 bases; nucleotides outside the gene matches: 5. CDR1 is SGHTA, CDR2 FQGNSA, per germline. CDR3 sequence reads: CASSLAVASGDEQFF. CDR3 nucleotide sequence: TGTGCCAGCAGCTTAGCAGTCGCTAGCGGGGATGAGCAGTTCTTC.

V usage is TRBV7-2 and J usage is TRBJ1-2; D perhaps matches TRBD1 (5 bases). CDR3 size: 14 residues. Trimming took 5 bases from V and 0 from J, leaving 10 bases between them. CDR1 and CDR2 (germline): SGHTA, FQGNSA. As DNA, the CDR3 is TGTGCCAGCAGCGGTCAGGGATCTAACTATGGCTACACCTTC. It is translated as CASSGQGSNYGYTF.

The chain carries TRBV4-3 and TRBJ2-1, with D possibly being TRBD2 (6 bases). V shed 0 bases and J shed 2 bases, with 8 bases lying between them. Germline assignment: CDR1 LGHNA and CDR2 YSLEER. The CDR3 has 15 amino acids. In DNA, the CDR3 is TGCGCCAGCAGCCAAGATAGCGGCCCCTACAATGAGCAGTTCTTC. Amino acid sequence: CASSQDSGPYNEQFF.

The CDR3 spells CASSLWHLDGYTF. CDR3 nucleotides: TGTGCCAGCAGCTTGTGGCATCTGGATGGCTACACCTTC. The chain carries TRBV5-8 and TRBJ1-2, with D uncertain. The CDR3 sequence is 13 residues long. The V end lost 1 base, the J end lost 6 bases, and 10 bases lay between the germline ends. CDR1 SGHTS and CDR2 YDEGEE come from the germline V gene.

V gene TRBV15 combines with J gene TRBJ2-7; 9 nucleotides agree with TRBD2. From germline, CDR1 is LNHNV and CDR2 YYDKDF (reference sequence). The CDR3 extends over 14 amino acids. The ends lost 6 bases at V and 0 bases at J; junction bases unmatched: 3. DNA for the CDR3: TGTGCCACCAGACGTAGCGGGGGCTCCTACGAGCAGTACTTC. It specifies CATRRSGGSYEQYF.

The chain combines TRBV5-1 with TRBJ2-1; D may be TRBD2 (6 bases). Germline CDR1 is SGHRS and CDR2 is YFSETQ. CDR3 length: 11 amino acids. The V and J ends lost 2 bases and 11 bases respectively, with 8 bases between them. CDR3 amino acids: CASSLGLQQFF. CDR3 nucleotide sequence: TGCGCCAGCAGCTTAGGACTACAGCAGTTCTTC. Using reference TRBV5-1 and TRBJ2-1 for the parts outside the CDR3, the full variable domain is KAGVTQTPRYLIKTRGQQVTLSCSPISGHRSVSWYQQTPGQGLQFLFEYFSETQRNKGNFPGRFSGRQFSNSRSEMNVSTLELGDSALYLCASSLGLQQFFGPGTRLTVL.

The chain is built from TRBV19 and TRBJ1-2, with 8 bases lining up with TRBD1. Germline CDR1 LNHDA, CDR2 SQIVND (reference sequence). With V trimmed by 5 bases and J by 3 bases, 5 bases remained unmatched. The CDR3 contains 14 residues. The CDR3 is CASSPRTGYYGYTF. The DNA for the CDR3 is TGTGCCAGTAGTCCCCGGACAGGGTACTATGGCTACACCTTC.

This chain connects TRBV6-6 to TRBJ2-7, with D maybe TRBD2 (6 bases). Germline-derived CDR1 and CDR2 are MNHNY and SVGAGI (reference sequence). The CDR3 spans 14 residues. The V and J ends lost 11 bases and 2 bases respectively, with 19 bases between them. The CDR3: CAANDRDWPYEQYF. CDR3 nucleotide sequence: TGTGCCGCCAACGACCGGGACTGGCCCTACGAGCAGTACTTC.

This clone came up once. The CDR3 here is CASSLEDRLSDTQYF. DNA of the CDR3: TGCGCCAGCAGCTTGGAGGACAGGCTTTCAGATACGCAGTATTTT. This rearrangement joins TRBV5-1 to TRBJ2-3, with 7 nucleotides matching TRBD1. J gave up 4 bases and V 0 bases, and 5 bases lay outside the gene matches. Germline V lookup: CDR1 SGHRS, CDR2 YFSETQ. This CDR3 is 15 amino acids long. The variable domain in full, completed from reference TRBV5-1 and TRBJ2-3, reads KAGVTQTPRYLIKTRGQQVTLSCSPISGHRSVSWYQQTPGQGLQFLFEYFSETQRNKGNFPGRFSGRQFSNSRSEMNVSTLELGDSALYLCASSLEDRLSDTQYFGPGTRLTVL.

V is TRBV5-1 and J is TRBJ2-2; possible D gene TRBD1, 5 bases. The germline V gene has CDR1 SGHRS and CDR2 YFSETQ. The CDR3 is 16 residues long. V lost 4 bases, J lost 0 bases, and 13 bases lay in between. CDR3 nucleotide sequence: TGCGCCAGCAGCCCTTTCCAGGGATCGAACACCGGGGAGCTGTTTTTT. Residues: CASSPFQGSNTGELFF.

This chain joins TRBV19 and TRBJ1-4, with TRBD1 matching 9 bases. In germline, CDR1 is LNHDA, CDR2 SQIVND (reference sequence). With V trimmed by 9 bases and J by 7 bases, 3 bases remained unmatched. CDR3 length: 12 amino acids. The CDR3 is CASRDRAEKLFF. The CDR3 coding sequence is TGTGCCAGCCGGGACAGGGCTGAAAAACTGTTTTTT.

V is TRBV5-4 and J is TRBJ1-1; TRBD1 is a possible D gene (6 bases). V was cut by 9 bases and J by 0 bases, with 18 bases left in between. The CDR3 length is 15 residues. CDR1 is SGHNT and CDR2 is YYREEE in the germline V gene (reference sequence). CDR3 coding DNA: TGTGCCACCACCCCATGGACAGCTATGAACACTGAAGCTTTCTTT. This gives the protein CATTPWTAMNTEAFF. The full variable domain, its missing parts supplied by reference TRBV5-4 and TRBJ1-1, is ETGVTQSPTHLIKTRGQQVTLRCSSQSGHNTVSWYQQALGQGPQFIFQYYREEENGRGNFPPRFSGLQFPNYSSELNVNALELDDSALYLCATTPWTAMNTEAFFGQGTRLTVV.

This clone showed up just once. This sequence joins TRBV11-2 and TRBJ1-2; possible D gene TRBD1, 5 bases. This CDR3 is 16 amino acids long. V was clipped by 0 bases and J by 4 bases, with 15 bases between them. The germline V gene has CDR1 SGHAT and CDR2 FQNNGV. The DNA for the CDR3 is TGTGCCAGCAGCTTAGATGGGGCCCAATGGGTCTATGGCTACACCTTC. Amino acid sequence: CASSLDGAQWVYGYTF. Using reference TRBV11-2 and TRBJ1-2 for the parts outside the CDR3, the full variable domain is EAGVAQSPRYKIIEKRQSVAFWCNPISGHATLYWYQQILGQGPKLLIQFQNNGVVDDSQLPKDRFSAERLKGVDSTLKIQPAKLEDSAVYLCASSLDGAQWVYGYTFGSGTRLTVV.

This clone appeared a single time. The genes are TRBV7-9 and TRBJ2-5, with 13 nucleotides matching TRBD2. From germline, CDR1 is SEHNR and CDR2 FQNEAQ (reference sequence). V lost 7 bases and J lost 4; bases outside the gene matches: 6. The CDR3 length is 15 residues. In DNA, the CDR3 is TGTGCCAGCACAGGACTAGCGGGAGTTACAGAGACCCAGTACTTC. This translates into CASTGLAGVTETQYF.

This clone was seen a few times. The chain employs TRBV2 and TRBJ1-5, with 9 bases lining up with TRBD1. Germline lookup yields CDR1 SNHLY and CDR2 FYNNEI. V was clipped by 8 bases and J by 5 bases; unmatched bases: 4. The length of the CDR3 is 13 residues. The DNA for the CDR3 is TGTGCCAGCCGGGACAGGGAAGATCAGCCCCAGCATTTT. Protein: CASRDREDQPQHF.

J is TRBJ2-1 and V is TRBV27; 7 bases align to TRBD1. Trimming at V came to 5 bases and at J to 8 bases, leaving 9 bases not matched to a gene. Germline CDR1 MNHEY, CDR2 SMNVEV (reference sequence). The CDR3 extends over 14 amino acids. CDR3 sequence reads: CASSPRQGGDEQFF. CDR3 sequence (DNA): TGTGCCAGCAGTCCACGACAGGGCGGCGATGAGCAGTTCTTC.